This TCR beta chain appears in the sequencing data of a study of blood T cell repertoires in COVID-19. Overall study: Donors in the United States, Italy and Spain gave samples during acute or convalescent COVID-19. PBMCs, B-cell-depleted T cells, or T cells provided the cDNA or gDNA that made up the material.

In the original workflow: Nucleated cell number was recorded as an estimate derived from reference gene primer amplification. The data were produced by immunoSEQ multiplex PCR, yet TCRdb's version contains in-frame clones alone and is incomplete. The DNA was the basis for D and trimming; V, J and clone size are from that table. The sample shows 40,000 to 60,000 clones, 84% of them seen only once. This clone qualifies as medium-sized. Sequencing used peripheral blood. The origin of this receptor is a man aged 50-59 years with active COVID-19.

Here the CDR3 DNA reads TGCGCCAGCAGCTCCGGGACAGGGGGCACTGAAGCTTTCTTT. This encodes CASSSGTGGTEAFF. The chain carries TRBV5-1 and TRBJ1-1, with TRBD1 identical over 11 bases. Per the germline V gene, CDR1 is SGHRS and CDR2 is YFSETQ. The CDR3 has 14 amino acids. V was pared by 3 bases and J by 4 bases, with 2 bases of the junction left unmatched.